The 5 T cell receptor beta chains reported below all come from one sample, sequenced in a study of shared clonotypes between healthy human individuals. Generated by immunoSEQ multiplex PCR, the TCRdb table keeps only in-frame clones and is missing some. This sample carries approximately 980,000 clones, approximately 76% of them seen once, and the ten largest clones take about 1.5%. Sequenced material: memory CD4+ T cells sorted from blood. Subset meaning: CD45RA-negative fraction. Receptors originate from a man aged 18 to 30 in good health.

The rearrangement links TRBV6-1 to TRBJ1-1; D not resolved. V was pared by 2 bases and J by 11 bases, with 15 bases between. In germline, CDR1 is MNHNS, CDR2 SASEGT. The CDR3 is 13 residues long. CDR3 coding DNA: TGTGCCAGCAGTGAAAGGACGGGCTCTGTGGCTTTCTTT. Translating it yields CASSERTGSVAFF.

The chain carries TRBV7-2 and TRBJ2-4; possible D gene TRBD2, 6 bases. V lost 6 bases, J lost 3 bases, and 12 bases lay in between. The CDR3 covers 14 residues. CDR1 is SGHTA, CDR2 FQGNSA, per germline. The CDR3: CASSLAWGKNIQYF. The CDR3 nucleotides read TGTGCCAGCAGTCTAGCGTGGGGCAAAAACATTCAGTACTTC.

J is TRBJ1-1 and V is TRBV30; the D is unclear. V gave up 2 bases and J gave up 7 bases, with 8 bases separating them. The CDR3 covers 11 residues. CDR1 is GTSNPN, CDR2 SVGIG, per germline (reference sequence). The CDR3 region has the DNA TGTGCCTGGAGTAGTCCCGGTGAAGCTTTCTTT. Protein product: CAWSSPGEAFF. Full variable domain (missing parts from reference TRBV30 and TRBJ1-1): SQTIHQWPATLVQPVGSPLSLECTVEGTSNPNLYWYRQAAGRGLQLLFYSVGIGQISSEVPQNLSASRPQDRQFILSSKKLLLSDSGFYLCAWSSPGEAFFGQGTRLTVV.

This chain connects TRBV18 to TRBJ2-4, with D tentatively TRBD1 or TRBD2 (5 bases each). The germline V and J ends were trimmed by 3 bases and 9 bases, with 12 bases remaining between them. This CDR3 is built from 13 residues. The germline V gene has CDR1 KGHSH and CDR2 LQKENI. CDR3 in amino acids: CASSPRVEAIQYF. In nucleotides, the CDR3 is TGTGCCAGCTCACCCAGGGTGGAGGCCATTCAGTACTTC.

This clone was recorded at least ten times. The V and J genes are TRBV4-3 and TRBJ2-7; TRBD1 or TRBD2 may be the D gene (5 bases each). With 1 base removed from V and 4 bases from J, the gap between germline ends came to 29 bases. The CDR3 sequence is 20 residues long. Per the germline V gene, CDR1 is LGHNA and CDR2 is YSLEER. CDR3 protein: CASSQAWASGTGQVLYEQYF. DNA for the CDR3: TGCGCCAGCAGCCAAGCTTGGGCCTCCGGGACGGGGCAGGTATTATACGAGCAGTACTTC.